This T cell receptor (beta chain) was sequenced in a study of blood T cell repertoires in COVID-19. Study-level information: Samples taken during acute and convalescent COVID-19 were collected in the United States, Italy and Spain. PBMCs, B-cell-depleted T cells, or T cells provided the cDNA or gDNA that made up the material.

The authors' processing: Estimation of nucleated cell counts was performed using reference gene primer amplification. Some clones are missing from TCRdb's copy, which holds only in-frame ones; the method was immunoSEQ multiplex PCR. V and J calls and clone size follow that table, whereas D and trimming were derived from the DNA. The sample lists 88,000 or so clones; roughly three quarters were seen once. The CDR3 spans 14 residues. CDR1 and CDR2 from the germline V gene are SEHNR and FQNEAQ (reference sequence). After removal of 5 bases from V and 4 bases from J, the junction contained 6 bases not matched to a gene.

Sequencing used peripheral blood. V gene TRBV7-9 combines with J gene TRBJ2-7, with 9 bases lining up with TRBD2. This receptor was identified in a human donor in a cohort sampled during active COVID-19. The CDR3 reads CASSISGSRYEQYF. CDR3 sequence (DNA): TGTGCCAGCAGCATTAGCGGGAGTAGGTACGAGCAGTACTTC.